Listed here are 18 T cell receptor beta chains from one sample, sequenced in a study of blood T cell repertoires in COVID-19. The assay was immunoSEQ multiplex PCR, and TCRdb's table has in-frame clones only and misses some. The table lists about 170,000 clones, about 80% of them singletons. Sequences were obtained from PBMCs or T cells enriched from blood (not recorded which). These receptors all stem from a woman in her 70s in a cohort exposed to, infected with or recovered from COVID-19 (not recorded which).

This clone was seen only a few times. This chain links TRBV6-6 with TRBJ1-5; D remains ambiguous. Per the germline V gene, CDR1 is MNHNY and CDR2 is SVGAGI (reference sequence). This CDR3 is built from 15 residues. Trimming left V 7 bases short and J 2 bases short, with 15 bases between. CDR3 nucleotides: TGTGCCAGCATCTCCGACCCGAGCGGCAATCAGCCCCAGCATTTT. Translated, it gives CASISDPSGNQPQHF.

This chain connects TRBV5-1 to TRBJ2-7, with D possibly being TRBD2 (7 bases). CDR3 length equals 16 residues. Germline V CDR1 and CDR2: SGHRS, YFSETQ. The V and J ends lost 4 bases and 3 bases respectively, with 20 bases between them. The CDR3 protein is CASSPYRGGEIYEQYF. CDR3 nucleotide sequence: TGCGCCAGCAGCCCCTATCGAGGGGGGGAGATCTACGAGCAGTACTTC.

The chain is built from TRBV24-1 and TRBJ2-7; the D gene is possibly TRBD2 (6 bases). The V and J ends lost 2 bases and 1 base respectively, with 11 bases between them. This CDR3 has 15 residues. Germline loops: CDR1 KGHDR, CDR2 SFDVKD. The CDR3 loop reads CATSDSGDSSYEQYF. The CDR3 DNA is TGTGCCACCAGTGATTCGGGAGACAGTTCCTACGAGCAGTACTTC.

The V call is TRBV9, the J call TRBJ1-2; maybe TRBD1 (5 bases). The V end lost 4 bases, the J end lost 8 bases, and 18 bases lay between the germline ends. The CDR3 length is 14 residues. The V gene's germline CDR1 is SGDLS and CDR2 YYNGEE. The CDR3 DNA is TGTGCCAGCAGCCCGTGGAGGGGCGAAAGGGGCTACACCTTC. Its protein is CASSPWRGERGYTF.

The J gene is TRBJ2-1, the V gene TRBV5-4; a possible D gene is TRBD2 (5 bases). Per germline, CDR1 SGHNT and CDR2 YYREEE (reference sequence). This CDR3 region has 15 residues. Trimming pared 8 bases from V and 2 bases from J, leaving 17 bases between. The CDR3 loop is CASSGGGSTYNEQFF. The CDR3 DNA reads TGTGCCAGTTCAGGAGGCGGTTCAACCTACAATGAGCAGTTCTTC.

The J gene is TRBJ1-6, the V gene TRBV19; TRBD1 matches 8 bases. From germline, CDR1 is LNHDA and CDR2 SQIVND (reference sequence). With V trimmed by 4 bases and J by 8 bases, 4 bases remained unmatched. The CDR3 consists of 14 residues. The CDR3 DNA reads TGTGCCAGTAGTACGACAGGGGCTTATTCACCCCTCCACTTT. It encodes CASSTTGAYSPLHF. Combining the CDR3 with reference TRBV19 and TRBJ1-6 gives the whole variable domain DGGITQSPKYLFRKEGQNVTLSCEQNLNHDAMYWYRQDPGQGLRLIYYSQIVNDFQKGDIAEGYSVSREKKESFPLTVTSAQKNPTAFYLCASSTTGAYSPLHFGNGTRLTVT.

This clone was seen a single time. The chain is built from TRBV27 and TRBJ2-5, with no clear D. CDR3 size: 18 residues. Trimming pared 3 bases from V and 0 bases from J, leaving 20 bases between. The germline gives CDR1 MNHEY, CDR2 SMNVEV (reference sequence). The CDR3 region is CASSLNFAVVPNQETQYF. The CDR3 DNA follows: TGTGCCAGCAGTTTGAATTTTGCTGTTGTCCCTAACCAAGAGACCCAGTACTTC.

This clone was detected once. The chain joins TRBV7-2 to TRBJ2-3; D is possibly TRBD2 (6 bases). The germline V and J ends were trimmed by 5 bases and 5 bases, with 14 bases remaining between them. The CDR3 covers 14 residues. Germline V lookup: CDR1 SGHTA, CDR2 FQGNSA. The CDR3 here is CASSLRVGGDTQYF. The DNA for the CDR3 is TGTGCCAGCAGCCTCCGGGTCGGGGGAGATACGCAGTATTTT.

CDR3 sequence reads: CASSAGQEYEQYF. DNA of the CDR3: TGTGCCAGCAGCGCCGGACAGGAATACGAGCAGTACTTC. This chain connects TRBV7-9 to TRBJ2-7; 7 positions agree with TRBD1. The trim removed 5 bases at V and 4 bases at J, leaving 5 bases unmatched. The CDR3 consists of 13 residues. The germline gives CDR1 SEHNR, CDR2 FQNEAQ (reference sequence).

This chain uses TRBV28 with TRBJ2-7; D is possibly TRBD1 (5 bases). With 5 bases removed from V and 4 bases from J, the gap between germline ends came to 15 bases. Germline loops: CDR1 MDHEN, CDR2 SYDVKM. The CDR3 runs to 14 residues. CDR3 in DNA: TGTGCCAGCAGTGGACCCGGTGGGGCTTACGAGCAGTACTTC. This sequence encodes CASSGPGGAYEQYF.

The CDR3 DNA reads TGTGCCAGCAGTTTAGAGGACAGGGTTTCACCCCTCCACTTT. As protein: CASSLEDRVSPLHF. This sequence joins TRBV28 and TRBJ1-6, with 8 bases that match TRBD1. Germline V CDR1 and CDR2: MDHEN, SYDVKM. The CDR3 extends over 14 amino acids. With 2 bases clipped from V and 9 bases from J, the junction kept 3 bases outside the gene matches.

This chain links TRBV5-1 with TRBJ2-2; no reliable D call. Per germline, CDR1 SGHRS and CDR2 YFSETQ. CDR3 size: 11 residues. V was trimmed by 5 bases and J by 5 bases, leaving 4 bases between them. The CDR3: CASRRTGELFF. As DNA, the CDR3 is TGCGCCAGCAGGCGGACCGGGGAGCTGTTTTTT.

V usage is TRBV6-5 and J usage is TRBJ2-7, with TRBD2 matching over 10 bases. Germline CDR1 MNHEY, CDR2 SVGAGI. V trimming: 3 bases; J trimming: 3 bases; junction bases outside the gene matches: 5. The CDR3 extends over 15 amino acids. The CDR3: CASSYGLADNYEQYF. For the CDR3, the DNA is TGTGCCAGCAGTTATGGACTAGCGGATAACTACGAGCAGTACTTC.

Concerning this clone itself: One end of the junction does not line up with germline, which may come from a read error. The rearrangement joins TRBV4-3 to TRBJ2-2; D may be TRBD2 (6 bases). Germline V gene sequence: CDR1 LGHNA, CDR2 YSLEER. The CDR3 is 17 amino acids. CDR3 in amino acids: CASSQGLRGSNTGELFF. The CDR3 DNA is TGCGCTAGCAGCCAAGGCCTGCGGGGATCGAACACCGGGGAGCTGTTTTTT.

This chain joins TRBV7-3 and TRBJ2-3, with D uncertain. The CDR3 is made up of 14 amino acids. V lost 4 bases to trimming and J lost 0 bases, with 8 bases between them. CDR1 and CDR2 from the germline V gene are SGHTA and FQGTGA. CDR3: CASSSDTSTDTQYF. In DNA, the CDR3 is TGTGCCAGCAGCTCTGACACAAGCACAGATACGCAGTATTTT.

The V and J genes are TRBV19 and TRBJ2-2; 7 bases line up with TRBD1. Germline assignment: CDR1 LNHDA and CDR2 SQIVND (reference sequence). The V and J ends lost 6 bases and 5 bases, in that order; junction bases with no gene match: 6. CDR3 length equals 14 residues. CDR3 amino acids: CASSTGVGTGELFF. In nucleotides, the CDR3 is TGTGCCAGTAGCACAGGGGTTGGGACCGGGGAGCTGTTTTTT.

Only one count was recorded for this clone. This chain connects TRBV27 to TRBJ1-2; 7 bases are a match to TRBD1. The CDR3 contains 13 residues. V trimming: 3 bases; J trimming: 11 bases; junction bases outside the gene matches: 9. Per the germline V gene, CDR1 is MNHEY and CDR2 is SMNVEV (reference sequence). CDR3 coding DNA: TGTGCCAGCAGTTTTGCGGGACAGCCTTTTTACACCTTC. It translates to CASSFAGQPFYTF.

The gene calls are TRBV7-9 and TRBJ1-4; D call uncertain. The CDR3 covers 17 residues. V was cut by 1 base and J by 4 bases, with 16 bases left in between. Germline V gene sequence: CDR1 SEHNR, CDR2 FQNEAQ (reference sequence). CDR3 amino acids: CASSLGHRSPFNEKLFF. The CDR3 coding sequence is TGTGCCAGCAGCTTAGGGCACCGTTCCCCTTTTAATGAAAAACTGTTTTTT.